The text below deals with one T cell receptor (beta chain). Here immunoSEQ multiplex PCR was the method, and the copy in TCRdb shows in-frame clones only, minus some. The sample has tens of thousands of clones; 84% are singletons. Described time point: pretreatment peripheral blood. The data originate from a study of PD-L1 blockade in urothelial cancer. Looking at the study overall: Most of the 29 patients were men who had bladder-origin urothelial cancer. A median blood sample held about 140,000 T cells and about 83,000 unique TCRs.

This CDR3 has 14 residues. V lost 7 bases, J lost 8 bases, and 5 bases stayed unmatched. The germline V gene has CDR1 SNHLY and CDR2 FYNNEI. The chain joins TRBV2 to TRBJ2-1; 13 bases line up with TRBD2. The source of this sequence is a man aged 55 to 70 with urothelial cancer. The sample was PBMCs, taken around atezolizumab (anti-PD-L1) treatment. The CDR3 region has the DNA TGTGCCAGCAAACTAGCGGGAGGGTATGATGAGCAGTTCTTC. It specifies CASKLAGGYDEQFF.